A selection of T cell receptor beta chains follows, all from one sample in a study of shared clonotypes between healthy human individuals. Generated by immunoSEQ multiplex PCR, the TCRdb table keeps only in-frame clones and is missing some. The sample has 300,000 to 400,000 clones, roughly 80% seen once; the top ten hold about 9.4%. The sample was memory CD4+ T cells sorted from blood. These receptors came from a man younger than 45 in good health. Each CDR3 is given with its conserved first and last residue. D genes are given only for firm matches. Some rows mark clone size as missing; the rest say once, few, many or name a class of expanded clone.

CDR3: CASSSDLGTTTEAFF
DNA: TGCGCCAGCAGCTCAGACTTGGGGACTACCACTGAAGCTTTCTTT
size: -
J: TRBJ1-1
D: -
V: TRBV5-1

CDR3: CASSYSEVNQPQHF
DNA: TGTGCCAGCAGTTACTCAGAGGTCAATCAGCCCCAGCATTTT
size: -
J: TRBJ1-5
D: -
V: TRBV6-6

CDR3: CASSLGGDNYGYTF
DNA: TGTGCCAGCAGCTTAGGCGGAGATAACTATGGCTACACCTTC
size: once
J: TRBJ1-2
D: -
V: TRBV7-9

CDR3: CASSVEVNTEAFF
DNA: TGTGCCAGCAGTGTTGAGGTGAACACTGAAGCTTTCTTT
size: -
J: TRBJ1-1
D: -
V: TRBV2

CDR3: CASSRGQQNIQYF
DNA: TGTGCCAGCAGCCGGGGACAGCAAAACATTCAGTACTTC
size: -
J: TRBJ2-4
D: TRBD1
V: TRBV6-1

CDR3: CASSEVGGGTEAFF
DNA: TGTGCCAGCAGTGAAGTGGGGGGGGGTACTGAAGCTTTCTTT
size: many
J: TRBJ1-1
D: -
V: TRBV6-5

CDR3: CASSFADRNTEAFF
DNA: TGTGCCAGCAGCTTTGCCGACAGGAACACTGAAGCTTTCTTT
size: -
J: TRBJ1-1
D: -
V: TRBV5-4

CDR3: CATSRDQSGGDTQYF
DNA: TGTGCCACCAGCAGAGATCAGTCGGGCGGGGATACGCAGTATTTT
size: -
J: TRBJ2-3
D: -
V: TRBV15

CDR3: CASSTFAARDTEAFF
DNA: TGTGCCAGCAGCACATTCGCAGCACGGGATACTGAAGCTTTCTTT
size: once
J: TRBJ1-1
D: -
V: TRBV7-9

CDR3: CASSPPTGAGNEKLFF
DNA: TGTGCCAGCTCACCACCGACGGGGGCGGGTAATGAAAAACTGTTTTTT
size: once
J: TRBJ1-4
D: -
V: TRBV18

CDR3: CASRRQGSYEQYF
DNA: TGTGCCAGCAGACGACAAGGATCCTACGAGCAGTACTTC
size: -
J: TRBJ2-7
D: -
V: TRBV27

CDR3: CASSLVHNSGETQYF
DNA: TGTGCCAGCAGCTTGGTTCACAATTCGGGGGAGACCCAGTACTTC
size: few
J: TRBJ2-5
D: -
V: TRBV11-2

CDR3: CASSLTSGISLSEQFF
DNA: TGTGCCAGCAGCCTAACTAGCGGGATCTCATTGAGTGAGCAGTTCTTC
size: -
J: TRBJ2-1
D: TRBD2
V: TRBV11-2

CDR3: CASSVVPRNEQFF
DNA: TGTGCCAGCAGCGTAGTGCCTCGCAATGAGCAGTTCTTC
size: -
J: TRBJ2-1
D: -
V: TRBV9

CDR3: CASSSVGLYEQYF
DNA: TGTGCCAGCAGTTCGGTGGGCCTCTACGAGCAGTACTTC
size: -
J: TRBJ2-7
D: -
V: TRBV28

CDR3: CASSFGGRNQPQHF
DNA: TGTGCCAGCAGCTTCGGAGGGCGCAATCAGCCCCAGCATTTT
size: few
J: TRBJ1-5
D: -
V: TRBV7-2

CDR3: CASSSGTSGTYEQYF
DNA: TGCGCCAGCAGCTCAGGGACTAGCGGAACCTACGAGCAGTACTTC
size: -
J: TRBJ2-7
D: TRBD2
V: TRBV5-1

CDR3: CASRTANYGYTF
DNA: TGTGCCAGCAGGACAGCTAACTATGGCTACACCTTC
size: few
J: TRBJ1-2
D: -
V: TRBV27

CDR3: CAWSVGLAYEQYF
DNA: TGTGCCTGGAGTGTGGGTTTGGCCTACGAGCAGTACTTC
size: -
J: TRBJ2-7
D: -
V: TRBV30

CDR3: CSVAGPSSQETQYF
DNA: TGCAGCGTTGCAGGGCCCTCGAGCCAAGAGACCCAGTACTTC
size: few
J: TRBJ2-5
D: -
V: TRBV29-1

CDR3: CASSGLLYNEQFF
DNA: TGCGCCAGCAGTGGACTCCTATACAATGAGCAGTTCTTC
size: -
J: TRBJ2-1
D: -
V: TRBV5-1

CDR3: CASSQRTGPAFGYTF
DNA: TGTGCCAGCTCCCAACGTACGGGGCCTGCTTTTGGCTACACCTTC
size: -
J: TRBJ1-2
D: -
V: TRBV6-4